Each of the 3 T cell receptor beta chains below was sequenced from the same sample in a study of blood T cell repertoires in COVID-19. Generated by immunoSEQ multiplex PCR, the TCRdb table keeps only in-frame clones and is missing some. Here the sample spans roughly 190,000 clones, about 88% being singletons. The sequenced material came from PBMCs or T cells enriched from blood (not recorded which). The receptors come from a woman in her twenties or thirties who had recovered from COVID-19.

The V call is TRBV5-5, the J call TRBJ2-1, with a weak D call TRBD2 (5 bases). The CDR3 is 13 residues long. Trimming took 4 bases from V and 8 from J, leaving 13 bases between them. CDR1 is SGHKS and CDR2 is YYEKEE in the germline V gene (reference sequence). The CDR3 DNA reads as TGTGCCAGCAGCCCTTGGAGGCCCGATGAGCAGTTCTTC. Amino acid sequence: CASSPWRPDEQFF.

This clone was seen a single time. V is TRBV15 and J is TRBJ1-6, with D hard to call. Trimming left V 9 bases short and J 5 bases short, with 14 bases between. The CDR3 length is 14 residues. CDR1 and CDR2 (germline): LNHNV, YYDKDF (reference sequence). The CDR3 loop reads CATRRGWDNSPLHF. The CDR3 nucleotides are TGTGCCACTCGAAGAGGGTGGGATAATTCACCCCTCCACTTT. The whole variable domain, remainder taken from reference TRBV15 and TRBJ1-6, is DAMVIQNPRYQVTQFGKPVTLSCSQTLNHNVMYWYQQKSSQAPKLLFHYYDKDFNNEADTPDNFQSRRPNTSFCFLDIRSPGLGDTAMYLCATRRGWDNSPLHFGNGTRLTVT.

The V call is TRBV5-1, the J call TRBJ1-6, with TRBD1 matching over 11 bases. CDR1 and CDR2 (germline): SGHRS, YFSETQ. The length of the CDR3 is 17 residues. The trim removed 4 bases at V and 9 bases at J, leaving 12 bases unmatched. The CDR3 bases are TGCGCCAGCAGCGCCCCGGGACAGGGGGTCAGTGGTTCACCCCTCCACTTT. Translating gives CASSAPGQGVSGSPLHF.